The 3 T cell receptor beta chains in this list originate from one sample, sequenced in a study of blood T cell repertoires in COVID-19. The repertoire was sequenced with immunoSEQ multiplex PCR; TCRdb's copy has only in-frame clones and lacks some. This table holds some 150,000 clones, about nine tenths found once. Sequenced material: peripheral blood. These receptors all stem from an older woman with acute or convalescent COVID-19.

The rearrangement joins TRBV5-1 to TRBJ2-7; TRBD1 matches 11 bases. J lost 2 bases, V lost 3 bases, and 10 bases had no gene match. The CDR3 runs to 17 residues. Germline assignment: CDR1 SGHRS and CDR2 YFSETQ. The CDR3 bases are TGCGCCAGCAGCTCTTATTTCTCGGGACAGGGGGCCTACGAGCAGTACTTC. The encoded protein is CASSSYFSGQGAYEQYF.

The chain recombines TRBV6-5 with TRBJ1-3, with D uncertain. Trimming shortened V by 3 bases and J by 4 bases, and 10 bases separated the two germline ends. CDR3 length: 14 residues. The germline CDR1 and CDR2 sequences are MNHEY and SVGAGI. CDR3 protein: CASSYDFIGNTIYF. In nucleotides, the CDR3 is TGTGCCAGCAGTTATGACTTTATCGGAAACACCATATATTTT.

The genes are TRBV4-2 and TRBJ2-1; 10 positions agree with TRBD2. Looked up from germline, CDR1 is LGHNA and CDR2 is YNFKEQ. This CDR3 is built from 17 residues. After removal of 6 bases from V and 5 bases from J, the junction contained 13 bases not matched to a gene. DNA of the CDR3: TGTGCCAGCAGTCTCAATGGGGCGCTAGCGGGGGACAATGAGCAGTTCTTC. It encodes CASSLNGALAGDNEQFF.